The clone carrying this T cell receptor (beta chain) showed up many times. Its antigen is as yet unknown. Using MiXCR, TCRdb reanalyzed the PCR reads. The repertoire holds over 13,000 clones, with 24% as singletons. There were no patients who had received any treatment before thyroid surgery. Germline assignment: CDR1 SGHVS and CDR2 FNYEAQ. This CDR3 comprises 16 residues. The trim removed 1 base at V and 2 bases at J, leaving 0 bases unmatched. The sample comes from a study of metastatic and nonmetastatic thyroid tumors. The study's findings and limits: Within blood and tumor, benign nodules reportedly had significantly lower TCR beta diversity than malignant thyroid tumors did.

This chain connects TRBV7-6 to TRBJ2-7, with 15 nucleotides matching TRBD2. Sequenced: tumor tissue. The sequence was obtained from a female donor with papillary thyroid cancer or a benign thyroid nodule (not recorded which). Some clones in this sample may be carry-over from other donors' samples. CDR3 DNA: TGTGCCAGCAGCTTAGGGACTAGCGGGAGGGCCTACGAGCAGTACTTC. Its translation is CASSLGTSGRAYEQYF.